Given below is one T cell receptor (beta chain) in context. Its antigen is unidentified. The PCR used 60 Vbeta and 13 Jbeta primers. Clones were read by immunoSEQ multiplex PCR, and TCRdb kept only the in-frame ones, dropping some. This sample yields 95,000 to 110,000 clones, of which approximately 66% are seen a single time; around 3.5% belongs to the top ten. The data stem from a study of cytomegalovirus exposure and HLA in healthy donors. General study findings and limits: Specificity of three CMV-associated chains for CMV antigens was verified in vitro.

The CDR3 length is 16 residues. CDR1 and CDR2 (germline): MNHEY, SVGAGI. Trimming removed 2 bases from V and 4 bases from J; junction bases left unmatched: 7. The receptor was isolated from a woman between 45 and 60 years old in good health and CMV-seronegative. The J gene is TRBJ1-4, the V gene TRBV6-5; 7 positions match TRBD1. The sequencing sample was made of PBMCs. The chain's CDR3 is CASSYHTGADNEKLFF. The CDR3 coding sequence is TGTGCCAGCAGTTACCACACAGGGGCAGATAATGAAAAACTGTTTTTT.